A selection of T cell receptor beta chains follows, all from one sample in a study of graft-versus-host responses after intestinal transplantation. These receptors lack a known antigen. The protocol was immunoSEQ multiplex PCR, while the TCRdb copy is restricted to in-frame clones and leaves out a portion. Of about 120,000 clones detected, approximately 90% appear once; the ten largest clones hold roughly 0.17%. Sequences were derived from unstimulated CD4+ T cells sorted from spleen or lymph node cells, sampled before intestinal transplant. The receptors were sampled from a human donor who received an intestinal transplant. Each CDR3 is given with its conserved first and last residue. The order of the fields is V gene, clone size, J gene, D gene, CDR3 protein, CDR3 DNA. D genes are given only for firm matches. Clone size, where shown, is once, few, many, or a class for clones that have expanded.

>TRBV30|NA|TRBJ2-1|NA
CAWSGSYNEQFF
TGTGCCTGGAGTGGCAGTTACAATGAGCAGTTCTTC
>TRBV20-1|few|TRBJ1-6|NA
CSASRDSPLHF
TGCAGTGCTAGCAGGGATTCACCCCTCCACTTT
>TRBV21-1|NA|TRBJ2-3|NA
CASIPGDPDISQYF
TGTGCGAGCATCCCCGGGGATCCAGATATTTCGCAGTATTTT
>TRBV11-2|NA|TRBJ2-3|NA
CASGPFLGTDTQYF
TGTGCCAGCGGACCCTTCTTGGGGACTGATACGCAGTATTTT
>TRBV7-3|NA|TRBJ2-7|NA
CASSLRDSYEQYF
TGTGCCAGCAGCTTACGGGACTCCTACGAGCAGTACTTC
>TRBV6-5|NA|TRBJ1-1|NA
CASSYLARGDEAFF
TGTGCCAGCAGTTACTTGGCGCGCGGAGATGAAGCTTTCTTT
>TRBV5-1|NA|TRBJ1-1|TRBD1
CASSKGTGDMNTEAFF
TGCGCCAGCAGTAAGGGGACAGGCGATATGAACACTGAAGCTTTCTTT
>TRBV18|NA|TRBJ1-2|TRBD1
CASSTPFGTGLSRGYTF
TGTGCCAGCTCGACGCCCTTCGGGACAGGGCTCTCTAGGGGCTACACCTTC
>TRBV30|NA|TRBJ2-2|NA
CAWRQGDTGELFF
TGTGCCTGGAGACAGGGCGACACCGGGGAGCTGTTTTTT
>TRBV9|once|TRBJ1-6|TRBD1
CASSGKDRVNSPLHF
TGTGCCAGCAGCGGGAAGGACAGGGTCAATTCACCCCTCCACTTT
>TRBV5-1|NA|TRBJ1-2|NA
CASSLGQGPYGYTF
TGCGCCAGCAGCTTGGGGCAGGGGCCCTATGGCTACACCTTC
>TRBV5-1|NA|TRBJ2-7|NA
CASSPGVSYEQYF
TGCGCCAGCAGCCCGGGGGTCTCCTACGAGCAGTACTTC
>TRBV5-4|NA|TRBJ1-2|TRBD1
CASSQGQGAPWGYTF
TGTGCCAGCAGCCAGGGACAGGGGGCCCCCTGGGGCTACACCTTC
>TRBV5-1|once|TRBJ1-5|NA
CASSLEGRQPQHF
TGCGCCAGCAGCTTGGAGGGGAGGCAGCCCCAGCATTTT
>TRBV19|NA|TRBJ2-7|NA
CASSIPNRIEQYF
TGTGCCAGTAGTATTCCCAACAGGATCGAGCAGTACTTC
>TRBV7-2|NA|TRBJ2-1|TRBD2
CASSAGLAGWPYNEQFF
TGTGCCAGCAGCGCCGGACTAGCGGGCTGGCCTTACAATGAGCAGTTCTTC
>TRBV2|NA|TRBJ2-7|NA
CASTLALDEQYF
TGTGCCAGCACTCTAGCCCTAGACGAGCAGTACTTC
>TRBV7-2|NA|TRBJ1-1|NA
CASSPRGGGLENTEAFF
TGTGCCAGCAGCCCCCGCGGGGGGGGCTTAGAGAACACTGAAGCTTTCTTT
>TRBV19|NA|TRBJ2-3|TRBD2
CASSIGGGRTDDTQYF
TGTGCCAGTAGTATTGGTGGCGGGAGGACCGATGATACGCAGTATTTT
>TRBV10-3|NA|TRBJ1-2|NA
CAISESGSNYGYTF
TGTGCCATCAGTGAGTCAGGGAGTAACTATGGCTACACCTTC
>TRBV28|NA|TRBJ1-4|NA
CATSIGGESEKLFF
TGTGCCACCAGTATCGGGGGGGAGAGTGAAAAACTGTTTTTT
>TRBV21-1|NA|TRBJ2-7|NA
CASSKASGRGPYEQYF
TGTGCCAGCAGCAAAGCTAGCGGGAGGGGGCCTTACGAGCAGTACTTC
>TRBV5-6|NA|TRBJ1-1|NA
CASSRQALNTEAFF
TGTGCCAGCAGCCGACAGGCCTTGAACACTGAAGCTTTCTTT
>TRBV5-1|once|TRBJ2-1|TRBD2
CASTVPGLAGYNEQFF
TGCGCCAGCACCGTACCGGGACTAGCGGGATACAATGAGCAGTTCTTC
>TRBV29-1|NA|TRBJ1-1|NA
CSVVGGYRVRSEAFF
TGCAGCGTTGTTGGGGGATACAGGGTTCGCTCTGAAGCTTTCTTT
>TRBV5-1|NA|TRBJ1-1|NA
CASSRQGFGNTEAFF
TGCGCCAGCAGCCGCCAGGGATTTGGGAACACTGAAGCTTTCTTT
>TRBV5-8|NA|TRBJ1-6|TRBD1
CASSLVAGQTTYNSPLHF
TGTGCCAGCAGCTTGGTTGCGGGACAGACAACCTATAATTCACCCCTCCACTTT
>TRBV5-5|NA|TRBJ2-4|NA
CASSYPGLAKNIQYF
TGTGCCAGCAGCTACCCGGGGTTAGCCAAAAACATTCAGTACTTC
>TRBV5-1|NA|TRBJ2-1|TRBD1
CASSLDTGVYNEQFF
TGCGCCAGCAGCTTGGATACAGGGGTGTACAATGAGCAGTTCTTC
>TRBV7-2|NA|TRBJ2-7|TRBD2
CASSLFTSGTVTYEQYF
TGTGCCAGCAGCTTATTCACTAGCGGAACCGTTACCTACGAGCAGTACTTC
>TRBV5-1|NA|TRBJ2-1|TRBD2
CASSLLAGGRGNEQFF
TGCGCCAGCAGCTTACTAGCAGGCGGGAGGGGGAATGAGCAGTTCTTC
>TRBV2|NA|TRBJ1-2|NA
CASVTEQGKSYGYTF
TGTGCCAGCGTTACCGAACAGGGTAAATCGTATGGCTACACCTTC
>TRBV11-2|NA|TRBJ1-1|NA
CASSLGSMNTEAFF
TGTGCCAGCAGCTTAGGTAGTATGAACACTGAAGCTTTCTTT
>TRBV5-1|NA|TRBJ2-5|TRBD1
CASSKGQGLGETQYF
TGCGCCAGCAGTAAAGGACAGGGGTTGGGGGAGACCCAGTACTTC
>TRBV4-3|NA|TRBJ1-4|NA
CASSQDLGGADKKKLFF
TGCGCCAGCAGCCAAGATTTAGGGGGGGCGGATAAAAAAAAACTGTTTTTT
>TRBV7-9|NA|TRBJ2-2|NA
CASSPGKNTGELFF
TGTGCCAGCAGCCCAGGGAAGAACACCGGGGAGCTGTTTTTT
>TRBV6-1|NA|TRBJ2-6|NA
CASSGRQYPGANVLTF
TGTGCCAGCAGTGGCCGACAGTACCCTGGGGCCAACGTCCTGACTTTC
>TRBV27|NA|TRBJ2-7|TRBD2
CANSDERTSGTYEQYF
TGTGCCAACAGCGACGAAAGGACTAGCGGGACCTACGAGCAGTACTTC
>TRBV28|NA|TRBJ1-2|TRBD1
CASSTTGNGYTF
TGTGCCAGCAGCACGACAGGGAATGGCTACACCTTC
>TRBV18|NA|TRBJ2-5|NA
CASSRMRETQYF
TGTGCCAGCTCAAGGATGAGGGAGACCCAGTACTTC
>TRBV7-9|NA|TRBJ1-5|TRBD1
CASSLAGGNGQPQHF
TGTGCCAGCAGCTTAGCAGGGGGCAACGGGCAGCCCCAGCATTTT
>TRBV7-2|NA|TRBJ2-5|NA
CASSGGALSGETQYF
TGTGCCAGCAGCGGGGGGGCTCTCAGTGGAGAGACCCAGTACTTC
>TRBV28|NA|TRBJ1-4|TRBD1
CASSLPGRTGEKLFF
TGTGCCAGCAGTCTACCCGGCAGGACAGGCGAAAAACTGTTTTTT
>TRBV28|NA|TRBJ2-7|TRBD1
CASSPTAGTGDYEQYF
TGTGCCAGCAGTCCTACCGCCGGGACAGGGGATTACGAGCAGTACTTC
>TRBV6-5|few|TRBJ1-6|TRBD1
CASSPRQGNSPLHF
TGTGCCAGCAGCCCCCGACAGGGCAATTCACCCCTCCACTTT
>TRBV5-1|NA|TRBJ2-5|NA
CASSLDGGQETQYF
TGCGCCAGCAGCTTGGACGGGGGTCAAGAGACCCAGTACTTC
>TRBV5-1|NA|TRBJ2-6|NA
CASSAPPGLSILNSGANVLTF
TGCGCCAGCAGCGCCCCTCCGGGACTGTCGATCCTAAACTCTGGGGCCAACGTCCTGACTTTC
>TRBV7-3|NA|TRBJ2-3|TRBD2
CASSFSGTITDTQYF
TGTGCCAGCAGCTTTTCCGGGACTATCACAGATACGCAGTATTTT
>TRBV28|NA|TRBJ1-4|NA
CASSPPALGRREKLFF
TGTGCCAGCAGCCCACCCGCTTTGGGGCGTAGAGAAAAACTGTTTTTT
>TRBV6-1|NA|TRBJ1-1|NA
CASRVRMNTEAFF
TGTGCCAGCAGGGTCAGAATGAACACTGAAGCTTTCTTT
>TRBV11-2|NA|TRBJ2-3|NA
CASSLAARPDTQYF
TGTGCCAGCAGCTTAGCAGCGCGACCAGATACGCAGTATTTT
>TRBV4-1|NA|TRBJ1-5|NA
CASSQSGFSDQPQHF
TGCGCCAGCAGCCAGAGCGGCTTCAGTGATCAGCCCCAGCATTTT
>TRBV18|NA|TRBJ2-7|TRBD1
CASSPGQGAREQYF
TGTGCCAGCTCACCCGGACAGGGGGCGCGAGAGCAGTACTTC
>TRBV29-1|NA|TRBJ2-2|TRBD1
CSVAQGTTGELFF
TGCAGCGTTGCACAGGGGACCACCGGGGAGCTGTTTTTT
>TRBV20-1|NA|TRBJ2-1|TRBD2
CSATRGGEQFF
TGCAGTGCTACCCGGGGGGGAGAGCAGTTCTTC
>TRBV6-1|NA|TRBJ1-1|NA
CASSESGGMNTEAFF
TGTGCCAGCAGTGAATCTGGGGGCATGAACACTGAAGCTTTCTTT
>TRBV6-5|NA|TRBJ1-1|TRBD1
CASSPHRGRNTEAFF
TGTGCCAGCAGTCCCCACAGGGGTAGGAACACTGAAGCTTTCTTT
>TRBV30|NA|TRBJ1-2|NA
CAWSPTGFGYTF
TGTGCCTGGAGCCCAACAGGGTTTGGCTACACCTTC
>TRBV20-1|NA|TRBJ2-1|TRBD2
CSARDLGGGFF
TGCAGTGCTAGAGATCTTGGGGGGGGGTTCTTC
>TRBV19|NA|TRBJ2-6|NA
CASSTYTGGYFSGANVLTF
TGTGCCAGTAGTACCTATACTGGGGGCTACTTCTCTGGGGCCAACGTCCTGACTTTC